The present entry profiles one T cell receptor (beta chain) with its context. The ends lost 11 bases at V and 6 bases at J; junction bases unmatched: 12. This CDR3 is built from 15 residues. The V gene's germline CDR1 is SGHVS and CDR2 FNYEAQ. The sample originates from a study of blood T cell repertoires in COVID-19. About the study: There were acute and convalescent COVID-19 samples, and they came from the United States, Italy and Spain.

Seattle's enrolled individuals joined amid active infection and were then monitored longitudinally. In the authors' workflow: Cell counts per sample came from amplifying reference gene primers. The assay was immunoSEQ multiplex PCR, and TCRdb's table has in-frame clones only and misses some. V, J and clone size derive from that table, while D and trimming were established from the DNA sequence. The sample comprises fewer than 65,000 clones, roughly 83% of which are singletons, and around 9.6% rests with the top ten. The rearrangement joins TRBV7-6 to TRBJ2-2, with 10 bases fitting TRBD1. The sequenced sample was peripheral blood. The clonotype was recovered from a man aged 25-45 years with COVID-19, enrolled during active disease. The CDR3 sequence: CAVPSLGQGPGELFF. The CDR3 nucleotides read TGTGCCGTTCCAAGCTTGGGACAGGGGCCCGGGGAGCTGTTTTTT.